These 5 T cell receptor beta chains were all obtained from the same sample, sequenced in a study of sequential checkpoint blockade in melanoma. The treatment: randomized to nivolumab then ipilimumab (arm A) or the reverse (arm B). Repertoires were generated with immunoSEQ multiplex PCR, while TCRdb's copy carries only in-frame clones and drops some. The sample lists around 2,600 clones; over 25% were seen once. Sequencing was performed on tumor tissue (inferred from file names), taken from a patient given nivolumab and ipilimumab in sequence. These receptors were taken from a human donor with melanoma.

The V and J genes are TRBV6-8 and TRBJ2-1, with TRBD2 identical over 7 bases. Germline V lookup: CDR1 MNHGY, CDR2 SAAAGT. J was trimmed by 7 bases and V by 7 bases; bases with no gene match: 19. This CDR3 is built from 17 residues. The CDR3 reads CASTFRWTREFRNEQFF. CDR3 sequence (DNA): TGTGCCAGCACTTTCCGATGGACGCGGGAGTTCCGTAATGAGCAGTTCTTC.

In its sample, this clone ranks as medium-sized. The CDR3 nucleotides read TGTGCCAGCAGTTCCATCGAGGGATACTATGGCTACACCTTC. It specifies CASSSIEGYYGYTF. The V gene is TRBV6-8, the J gene TRBJ1-2; the D is unclear. The CDR3 is made up of 14 amino acids. CDR1 MNHGY and CDR2 SAAAGT come from the germline V gene. The ends were cut back, 4 bases at V and 3 bases at J, with 12 bases in the middle.

This sequence joins TRBV19 and TRBJ2-7, with a weak D call TRBD1 (6 bases). With 1 base removed from V and 4 bases from J, the gap between germline ends came to 14 bases. There are 15 residues in the CDR3. Germline V gene data show CDR1 as LNHDA and CDR2 as SQIVND (reference sequence). This CDR3 reads CASSIGAGAVYEQYF. The CDR3 nucleotides read TGTGCCAGTAGTATAGGAGCAGGGGCGGTGTACGAGCAGTACTTC.

The J gene is TRBJ2-2, the V gene TRBV29-1; D is undetermined. The V and J ends lost 6 bases and 1 base respectively, with 12 bases between them. The CDR3 is 14 residues long. Germline CDR1 is SQVTM and CDR2 is ANQGSEA. The CDR3 spells CSVTSDENTGELFF. The CDR3 region has the DNA TGCAGCGTCACATCTGACGAGAACACCGGGGAGCTGTTTTTT.

This clone is labeled medium-sized. V and J are TRBV6-8 and TRBJ1-4; D possibly corresponds to TRBD1 (6 bases). The germline CDR1 and CDR2 sequences are MNHGY and SAAAGT. The length of the CDR3 is 15 residues. The germline V and J ends were trimmed by 5 bases and 6 bases, with 16 bases remaining between them. CDR3 DNA: TGTGCCAGCAGTCCACGGGGGGGCAGGGATGAAAAACTGTTTTTT. This gives the protein CASSPRGGRDEKLFF.